Following are 15 T cell receptor beta chains from one sample sequenced in a study of blood T cells in healthy people across ages. The authors ran a second PCR of about 6 to 11 cycles using a sample-barcoded 5' primer and a J-beta primer mix. TCRdb independently ran MiXCR on the 5' RACE reads; one entry per CDR3 protein. The table includes more than 1,400,000 distinct CDR3 sequences, 40% to 50% detected once. Material for sequencing was blood. These receptors were obtained from a woman between 18 and 30 years old in good health.

This clonotype was seen ten or more times. The rearrangement uses TRBV12-3 or TRBV12-4 and TRBJ1-4; TRBD1 aligns across 8 bases. With V trimmed by 4 bases and J by 8 bases, 9 bases remained unmatched. This CDR3 region has 15 residues. CDR3 amino acids: CASSSGGAGKEKLFF. The CDR3 coding sequence is TGTGCCAGCAGTTCAGGGGGCGCAGGGAAGGAAAAACTGTTTTTT.

This clonotype appeared a few times. The chain joins TRBV5-1 to TRBJ2-5; 8 positions agree with TRBD1. The DNA matches TRBJ2-7 better at its end, which makes the J call doubtful. Germline CDR1 is SGHRS and CDR2 is YFSETQ. The CDR3 covers 16 residues. Here the CDR3 reads CASSPSPGGFDHEQYF. CDR3 nucleotide sequence: TGCGCCAGCAGCCCCTCCCCAGGGGGCTTCGACCACGAGCAGTACTTC.

V gene TRBV27 combines with J gene TRBJ1-2; D perhaps matches TRBD1 (6 bases). Germline assignment: CDR1 MNHEY and CDR2 SMNVEV (reference sequence). V was pared by 7 bases and J by 8 bases, with 17 bases between. CDR3 size: 13 residues. DNA of the CDR3: TGTGCCAGCAAACGAGGGGGGGCGCTGGGCTACACCTTC. Encoded protein: CASKRGGALGYTF.

Regarding this clonotype: A read error is possible here, since a much larger clone lies one base away. The chain has TRBV3-1 and TRBJ2-1; 9 bases match TRBD1. Germline V gives CDR1 LGHDT, CDR2 YNNKEL (reference sequence). V was clipped by 1 base and J by 6 bases; unmatched bases: 4. CDR3 length equals 15 residues. CDR3 region: CASSQGDRAPNEQFF. The CDR3 nucleotides are TGTGCCAGCAGCCAAGGGGACAGGGCGCCCAATGAGCAGTTCTTC.

This clonotype has just a few counts. V gene TRBV10-3 combines with J gene TRBJ2-3; D unresolved. There are 13 residues in the CDR3. V was clipped by 6 bases and J by 2 bases, with 9 bases between them. Germline loops: CDR1 ENHRY, CDR2 SYGVKD. The DNA for the CDR3 is TGTGCCATCAGCAAGACCCCCACAGATACGCAGTATTTT. This encodes CAISKTPTDTQYF.

The rearrangement joins TRBV12-5 to TRBJ2-1; 9 nucleotides match TRBD2. Germline CDR1 and CDR2: LGHNT and FRNRAP. The CDR3 totals 15 residues. Trimming cost V 2 bases and J 7 bases; bases outside gene matches: 6. CDR3 sequence (DNA): TGTGCTAGTGGTTTGTACCGGACTAGCGTGAATGAGCAGTTCTTC. Protein sequence: CASGLYRTSVNEQFF.

This clonotype occurred a few times. The chain is built from TRBV9 and TRBJ1-6, with D tentatively TRBD1 (6 bases). Germline lookup yields CDR1 SGDLS and CDR2 YYNGEE. The CDR3 sequence is 16 residues long. Trimming left V 2 bases short and J 2 bases short, with 11 bases between. CDR3 residues: CASSVPRDTYNSPLHF. The CDR3 DNA reads as TGTGCCAGCAGCGTTCCCCGGGACACCTATAATTCACCCCTCCACTTT. Drawing the rest from reference TRBV9 and TRBJ1-6, the complete variable domain is DSGVTQTPKHLITATGQRVTLRCSPRSGDLSVYWYQQSLDQGLQFLIQYYNGEERAKGNILERFSAQQFPDLHSELNLSSLELGDSALYFCASSVPRDTYNSPLHFGNGTRLTVT.

This clonotype was detected only a few times. V usage is TRBV12-3 or TRBV12-4 and J usage is TRBJ1-1, with D possibly being TRBD1 (6 bases). Deletions cut 6 bases from V and 9 bases from J, with 17 bases between. This CDR3 contains 13 residues. CDR3 DNA sequence: TGTGCCAGCAGAGTTAGGGGGGGTAGTAAAGCTTTCTTT. Amino acids: CASRVRGGSKAFF.

A remark on this clonotype: The junction departs from the called germline gene at one end, perhaps through a read error. The J gene is TRBJ2-5, the V gene TRBV6-1, with D perhaps matching TRBD2 (5 bases). This CDR3 is built from 18 residues. Germline CDR1 reads MNHNS; CDR2 reads SASEGT. CDR3: CVSSEKTGTYSLGETQYF. The CDR3 nucleotides read TGTGTCAGCAGCGAGAAGACGGGAACTTACTCTTTAGGGGAGACCCAGTACTTC.

This chain joins TRBV5-1 and TRBJ2-6; D unresolved. CDR3 length equals 15 residues. Germline V CDR1 and CDR2: SGHRS, YFSETQ. V was cut by 0 bases and J by 2 bases, with 6 bases left in between. This chain's CDR3 is CASSLGTTGANVLTF. In DNA, the CDR3 is TGCGCCAGCAGCTTGGGGACCACTGGGGCCAACGTCCTGACTTTC.

The chain joins TRBV7-2 to TRBJ2-5; D uncertain. Per the germline V gene, CDR1 is SGHTA and CDR2 is FQGNSA. The CDR3 sequence is 11 residues long. With 3 bases removed from V and 5 bases from J, the gap between germline ends came to 4 bases. CDR3 loop: CTSSFGETQYF. Here the CDR3 DNA reads TGTACCAGCAGCTTCGGCGAGACCCAGTACTTC. The full variable domain, completed using reference TRBV7-2 and TRBJ2-5, is GAGVSQSPSNKVTEKGKDVELRCDPISGHTALYWYRQSLGQGLEFLIYFQGNSAPDKSGLPSDRFSAERTGGSVSTLTIQRTQQEDSAVYLCTSSFGETQYFGPGTRLLVL.

The gene calls are TRBV28 and TRBJ2-4; tentatively, D is TRBD2 (6 bases). The J call may be incorrect, as the DNA end agrees better with TRBJ2-7. The CDR3 has 14 amino acids. In germline, CDR1 is MDHEN, CDR2 SYDVKM. Here the CDR3 DNA reads TGTGCCAGCAGGCGCGGGGACTCCAAATACGAGCAGTACTTC. This gives the protein CASRRGDSKYEQYF.

This clonotype was found a few times. The gene calls are TRBV5-6 and TRBJ1-2; the D gene is possibly TRBD1 (6 bases). V lost 5 bases to trimming and J lost 4 bases, with 21 bases between them. The CDR3 covers 16 residues. CDR1 and CDR2 (germline): SGHDT, YYEEEE. CDR3 protein: CASRTGQTRTLYGYTF. The CDR3 bases are TGTGCCAGCAGAACCGGACAGACTCGTACCCTCTATGGCTACACCTTC.

V gene TRBV30 combines with J gene TRBJ2-7, with D perhaps matching TRBD2 (6 bases). Trimming pared 3 bases from V and 2 bases from J, leaving 8 bases between. CDR3 length: 12 residues. CDR1 is GTSNPN, CDR2 SVGIG, per germline (reference sequence). CDR3 coding DNA: TGTGCCTGGAGCGGCGGGGCCTACGAGCAGTACTTC. It specifies CAWSGGAYEQYF.

Note on this clonotype: This could be a read error, since a much larger clone is one nucleotide away. The chain carries TRBV10-1 and TRBJ2-5; D gene ambiguous. Germline V gives CDR1 WNHNN, CDR2 SYGVQD (reference sequence). The CDR3 has 15 residues. CDR3 sequence (DNA): TGCGCCAGCAGTGAGGGTTATGGGTTAGGAGAGGCCCAGTACTTC. Amino acid sequence: CASSEGYGLGEAQYF.